Below, 28 T cell receptor beta chains from the same sample are listed, as sequenced in a study of radiation and T cells in renal cell carcinoma. The data were produced by immunoSEQ multiplex PCR, yet TCRdb's version contains in-frame clones alone and is incomplete. Altogether some 78,000 clones are present, about 89% being singletons, with the ten largest covering about 6%. Regarding time point: blood 4 weeks post-SBRT, at nephrectomy. Treatment given: 15 Gy SBRT to primary tumor, nephrectomy 4 weeks later. Source: blood, taken from a patient whose treatment included radiotherapy and nephrectomy. Receptors were obtained from a woman between 70 and 85 years old with renal cell carcinoma.

V is TRBV4-3 and J is TRBJ2-3; D assignment may be TRBD1 or TRBD2 (5 bases each). The CDR3 has 16 amino acids. Trimming removed 2 bases at V and 2 bases at J, with 14 bases between. Germline CDR1 LGHNA, CDR2 YSLEER. Written as DNA, the CDR3 is TGCGCCAGCAGCCAATCCTTCGGGGCAAACACAGATACGCAGTATTTT. This encodes CASSQSFGANTDTQYF.

V is TRBV7-2 and J is TRBJ2-7; D possibly corresponds to TRBD1 (5 bases). V lost 5 bases to trimming and J lost 3 bases, with 17 bases between them. This CDR3 is 15 amino acids long. Germline-derived CDR1 and CDR2 are SGHTA and FQGNSA. In DNA, the CDR3 is TGTGCCAGCAGCCAGTCGACAGACGTTTACTACGAGCAGTACTTC. Its translation: CASSQSTDVYYEQYF.

This chain joins TRBV15 and TRBJ2-6; 9 positions agree with TRBD2. V shed 5 bases and J 2 bases; nucleotides not matched to a gene: 1. The CDR3 contains 15 residues. Germline V lookup: CDR1 LNHNV, CDR2 YYDKDF (reference sequence). The CDR3 DNA reads as TGTGCCACCAGCGCGGGGGGGGCTGGGGCCAACGTCCTGACTTTC. Encoded protein: CATSAGGAGANVLTF.

The V and J genes are TRBV19 and TRBJ2-6; TRBD1 aligns across 11 bases. The J segment lost 4 bases and the V segment lost 6 bases, leaving 8 bases of the junction unmatched. The CDR3 covers 17 residues. Looked up from germline, CDR1 is LNHDA and CDR2 is SQIVND (reference sequence). The CDR3 spells CASRAGTGGSGANVLTF. In DNA, the CDR3 is TGTGCCAGTAGGGCCGGGACAGGGGGGTCCGGGGCCAACGTCCTGACTTTC.

This chain connects TRBV9 to TRBJ1-3; D not resolved. The CDR3 has 16 amino acids. V lost 0 bases and J 0 bases, leaving 10 bases between the germline ends. Germline CDR1 SGDLS, CDR2 YYNGEE. The DNA for the CDR3 is TGTGCCAGCAGCGTAGGGACCTCGAGCTCTGGAAACACCATATATTTT. The encoded protein is CASSVGTSSSGNTIYF. The full variable domain, in which reference TRBV9 and TRBJ1-3 provide the parts outside the CDR3, is DSGVTQTPKHLITATGQRVTLRCSPRSGDLSVYWYQQSLDQGLQFLIQYYNGEERAKGNILERFSAQQFPDLHSELNLSSLELGDSALYFCASSVGTSSSGNTIYFGEGSWLTVV.

This sequence joins TRBV11-3 and TRBJ1-1; D is perhaps TRBD1 (6 bases). This CDR3 spans 17 amino acids. V lost 0 bases and J 0 bases, leaving 14 bases between the germline ends. Germline values: CDR1 SGHNT, CDR2 YENEEA. CDR3 DNA: TGTGCCAGCAGCTTAGATGGGGCAGGGGCAATGAACACTGAAGCTTTCTTT. It is translated as CASSLDGAGAMNTEAFF.

The chain combines TRBV5-1 with TRBJ2-3, with unresolved D. The CDR3 consists of 14 residues. V was shortened by 0 bases and J by 1 base, with 6 bases between the two germline ends. CDR1 and CDR2 from the germline V gene are SGHRS and YFSETQ. The CDR3 coding sequence is TGCGCCAGCAGCTTGGACTCAGGCACAGATACGCAGTATTTT. It codes for CASSLDSGTDTQYF.

The rearrangement links TRBV18 to TRBJ1-1, with a weak D call TRBD1 (5 bases). The CDR3 covers 14 residues. V shed 6 bases and J shed 7 bases, with 18 bases lying between them. Germline CDR1 is KGHSH and CDR2 is LQKENI. The CDR3 DNA reads as TGTGCCAGCTCCTCTGGGGGAGTTACCAGTGAAGCTTTCTTT. It translates to CASSSGGVTSEAFF.

The CDR3 sequence: CASSAQGEYNEQFF. In DNA, the CDR3 is TGTGCCAGCAGCGCACAGGGAGAGTACAATGAGCAGTTCTTC. The rearrangement links TRBV4-2 to TRBJ2-1; tentatively, D is TRBD1 (6 bases). V was shortened by 5 bases and J by 4 bases, with 12 bases between the two germline ends. The germline gives CDR1 LGHNA, CDR2 YNFKEQ. This CDR3 spans 14 amino acids.

The rearrangement links TRBV28 to TRBJ1-2, with 8 bases matching TRBD1. J gave up 1 base and V 3 bases, and 7 bases lay outside the gene matches. CDR1 MDHEN and CDR2 SYDVKM come from the germline V gene. The CDR3 is made up of 16 amino acids. Here the CDR3 reads CASSLGTGGFNYGYTF. The CDR3 region has the DNA TGTGCCAGCAGTTTGGGTACAGGGGGGTTTAACTATGGCTACACCTTC.

V and J are TRBV19 and TRBJ1-5, with a weak D call TRBD1 (5 bases). The CDR3 consists of 13 residues. Trimming shortened V by 7 bases and J by 1 base, and 8 bases separated the two germline ends. Germline CDR1 LNHDA, CDR2 SQIVND (reference sequence). The DNA for the CDR3 is TGTGCCAGTAAGTGGGACAGCAATCAGCCCCAGCATTTT. Protein sequence: CASKWDSNQPQHF. Full variable domain (missing parts from reference TRBV19 and TRBJ1-5): DGGITQSPKYLFRKEGQNVTLSCEQNLNHDAMYWYRQDPGQGLRLIYYSQIVNDFQKGDIAEGYSVSREKKESFPLTVTSAQKNPTAFYLCASKWDSNQPQHFGDGTRLSIL.

The gene calls are TRBV15 and TRBJ2-7; 10 positions agree with TRBD2. V trimming: 3 bases; J trimming: 5 bases; junction bases outside the gene matches: 10. The CDR3 is 16 amino acids. The V gene's germline CDR1 is LNHNV and CDR2 YYDKDF (reference sequence). As DNA, the CDR3 is TGTGCCACCAGCAGGGACCAAGCGGGGGGGAGGCACGAGCAGTACTTC. This translates into CATSRDQAGGRHEQYF.

V and J are TRBV7-9 and TRBJ2-7; maybe TRBD1 (5 bases). Germline V gives CDR1 SEHNR, CDR2 FQNEAQ (reference sequence). This CDR3 has 11 residues. Trimming took off 5 bases at V and 6 bases at J, with 8 bases between the two ends. The CDR3, as DNA: TGTGCCAGCAGCCCAGGGCTCGAGCAGTACTTC. It is translated as CASSPGLEQYF.

The chain links TRBV6-1 to TRBJ1-1; D uncertain. Germline V gives CDR1 MNHNS, CDR2 SASEGT. Trimming took 6 bases from V and 1 from J, leaving 15 bases between them. The CDR3 runs to 15 residues. The CDR3, as DNA: TGTGCCAGCAGATCCGCTTTTCCCGGGAACACTGAAGCTTTCTTT. Translating it yields CASRSAFPGNTEAFF.

The rearrangement uses TRBV5-1 and TRBJ2-7; tentative D call: TRBD1 (7 bases). Trimming left V 3 bases short and J 4 bases short, with 14 bases between. Germline CDR1 and CDR2: SGHRS and YFSETQ. This CDR3 has 14 residues. The CDR3 nucleotides are TGCGCCAGCAGCTCCGGAGGGACAGTATACGAGCAGTACTTC. Its protein is CASSSGGTVYEQYF.

The CDR3 DNA follows: TGTGCCATCAGTGATGGGCAGGGGAGGGATCAGCCCCAGCATTTT. Translating it yields CAISDGQGRDQPQHF. The chain carries TRBV10-3 and TRBJ1-5; tentative D call: TRBD1 (6 bases). V lost 3 bases and J 5 bases, leaving 14 bases between the germline ends. The CDR3 spans 15 residues. From germline, CDR1 is ENHRY and CDR2 SYGVKD.

The chain joins TRBV27 to TRBJ1-2; 7 bases line up with TRBD1. The germline V gene has CDR1 MNHEY and CDR2 SMNVEV (reference sequence). This CDR3 contains 14 residues. V dropped 4 bases and J dropped 8; count of bases not matched to a gene: 10. In DNA, the CDR3 is TGTGCCAGCAGTTCCCAGGACAGGCTCAACGGCTACACCTTC. Translating it yields CASSSQDRLNGYTF.

The V call is TRBV7-9, the J call TRBJ1-4; TRBD1 is a possible D gene (5 bases). Germline CDR1 SEHNR, CDR2 FQNEAQ (reference sequence). Trimming pared 5 bases from V and 7 bases from J, leaving 14 bases between. There are 14 residues in the CDR3. The CDR3 sequence: CASSRGRVGEKLFF. CDR3 bases: TGTGCCAGCAGCCGAGGCAGGGTTGGTGAAAAACTGTTTTTT.

This chain uses TRBV6-5 with TRBJ1-2; D not certain. The V and J ends lost 5 bases and 6 bases respectively, with 16 bases between them. Germline CDR1 is MNHEY and CDR2 is SVGAGI. CDR3 length equals 14 residues. The DNA for the CDR3 is TGTGCCAGCAGTGATGGCAATGGTTGGGATGGCTACACCTTC. Amino acid sequence: CASSDGNGWDGYTF.

V usage is TRBV14 and J usage is TRBJ2-7; 10 positions match TRBD2. This CDR3 has 15 residues. Per germline, CDR1 SGHDN and CDR2 FVKESK. V shed 4 bases, J shed 4 bases, and the junction held 7 bases outside the gene matches. CDR3 sequence reads: CASSPLSGGGYEQYF. CDR3 DNA: TGTGCCAGCAGCCCGTTGAGCGGGGGGGGATACGAGCAGTACTTC.

The rearrangement uses TRBV11-3 and TRBJ2-1; TRBD2 matches 12 bases. CDR1 and CDR2 (germline): SGHNT, YENEEA. Trimming removed 5 bases from V and 9 bases from J; junction bases left unmatched: 11. The CDR3 has 16 amino acids. The CDR3 nucleotides read TGTGCCAGCAGCCCCGTCGGACTAGCGGGGTTAGGTGAGCAGTTCTTC. This translates into CASSPVGLAGLGEQFF.

The chain recombines TRBV7-2 with TRBJ1-3; D is possibly TRBD1 (5 bases). Trimming cost V 5 bases and J 10 bases, with 15 bases left between them. CDR1 and CDR2 (germline): SGHTA, FQGNSA. This CDR3 is built from 13 residues. The chain's CDR3 is CASSPGPAPTIYF. The CDR3 DNA sequence: TGTGCCAGCAGCCCGGGACCCGCCCCTACCATATATTTT. The full variable domain, with the rest looked up from reference TRBV7-2 and TRBJ1-3, is GAGVSQSPSNKVTEKGKDVELRCDPISGHTALYWYRQSLGQGLEFLIYFQGNSAPDKSGLPSDRFSAERTGGSVSTLTIQRTQQEDSAVYLCASSPGPAPTIYFGEGSWLTVV.

The rearrangement uses TRBV5-4 and TRBJ2-7; TRBD1 or TRBD2 may be the D gene (5 bases each). The germline CDR1 and CDR2 sequences are SGHNT and YYREEE (reference sequence). The V and J ends lost 0 bases and 2 bases respectively, with 12 bases between them. This CDR3 is built from 15 residues. Written as DNA, the CDR3 is TGTGCCAGCAGCTTGGGGGGACCGGCTACCTACGAGCAGTACTTC. Amino acid sequence: CASSLGGPATYEQYF.

V and J are TRBV7-2 and TRBJ2-7; D not resolved. Trimming removed 3 bases from V and 7 bases from J, with 16 bases in between. There are 14 residues in the CDR3. The germline CDR1 and CDR2 sequences are SGHTA and FQGNSA. This chain's CDR3 is CASSLGQLPGEQYF. CDR3 sequence (DNA): TGTGCCAGCAGCTTGGGCCAGCTCCCTGGAGAGCAGTACTTC.

The genes are TRBV7-9 and TRBJ1-5; TRBD1 matches 7 bases. The CDR3 sequence is 15 residues long. The germline V gene has CDR1 SEHNR and CDR2 FQNEAQ (reference sequence). Germline trimming cut 5 bases from V and 7 bases from J; bases unmatched to any gene: 11. The CDR3 nucleotides are TGTGCCAGCAGCCCGGGACAGAGCGGTGGACAGCCCCAGCATTTT. Residues: CASSPGQSGGQPQHF.

The gene calls are TRBV19 and TRBJ1-2; 10 nucleotides agree with TRBD1. This CDR3 contains 15 residues. Trimming removed 5 bases from V and 7 bases from J; junction bases left unmatched: 10. Germline CDR1 is LNHDA and CDR2 is SQIVND (reference sequence). The CDR3 loop is CASSVLTGGRFGYTF. The CDR3 nucleotides read TGTGCCAGTAGTGTACTGACAGGGGGCCGCTTTGGCTACACCTTC.

The V call is TRBV19, the J call TRBJ1-6, with no clear D. Germline V gene data show CDR1 as LNHDA and CDR2 as SQIVND (reference sequence). The CDR3 sequence is 16 residues long. Trimming removed 5 bases from V and 0 bases from J, with 11 bases in between. CDR3 amino acids: CASSERKSSYNSPLHF. For the CDR3, the DNA is TGTGCCAGTAGTGAGCGGAAGAGCTCCTATAATTCACCCCTCCACTTT.

The DNA of the CDR3 is TGTGCCAGCACCGGGAGCGGGGGGGGCCAAGAGACCCAGTACTTC. Translating gives CASTGSGGGQETQYF. V gene TRBV9 combines with J gene TRBJ2-5; 10 bases agree with TRBD2. This CDR3 is built from 15 residues. Germline assignment: CDR1 SGDLS and CDR2 YYNGEE. J was trimmed by 1 base and V by 6 bases; bases with no gene match: 6. Looking up the rest from reference TRBV9 and TRBJ2-5 gives the full variable domain: DSGVTQTPKHLITATGQRVTLRCSPRSGDLSVYWYQQSLDQGLQFLIQYYNGEERAKGNILERFSAQQFPDLHSELNLSSLELGDSALYFCASTGSGGGQETQYFGPGTRLLVL.